This TCR beta chain was obtained from a study of CD8+CD57+ T cells in acquired aplastic anemia. TCR beta VDJ and CDR3 profiles were obtained from a genomic DNA template. TCRdb used MiXCR to reprocess the reads, holding one entry per CDR3 protein. The sample comprises about 110,000 distinct CDR3 sequences, 50% to 65% of which are singletons, and about 32% rests with the top ten. CDR3 length: 15 residues. After removal of 9 bases from V and 4 bases from J, the junction contained 10 bases not matched to a gene. The germline gives CDR1 LNHNV, CDR2 YYDKDF (reference sequence). This clonotype originated in a human donor in good health, serving as a control. The specimen sequenced was sorted CD4+, CD8+, or CD8+CD57+ T cells (not recorded which) from PBMCs. This sequence joins TRBV15 and TRBJ1-3; 9 bases line up with TRBD1. The CDR3 sequence is CATHKPGTGGNTIYF. The CDR3 region has the DNA TGTGCCACGCATAAACCCGGGACAGGGGGAAACACCATATATTTT.